What follows is one T cell receptor (beta chain) and its context. No antigen is known for it. This sample is part of a study of CD8 T cells in Susac syndrome. The study's findings and limits: As the study acknowledged, the number of individuals who were part of its TCR sequencing and HLA analysis was relatively small.

RNA totalling roughly 0.45 to 1 ug underwent reverse transcription with random hexamers. A single record per CDR3 protein comes from TCRdb applying MiXCR to the immunoSEQ multiplex PCR reads. The sample shows about 60,000 distinct CDR3 sequences, around nine tenths of them seen only once. The germline gives CDR1 SEHNR, CDR2 FQNEAQ (reference sequence). The CDR3 loop spans 15 amino acids. With V trimmed by 4 bases and J by 0 bases, 3 bases remained unmatched. Material for sequencing was CD8+ T cells from PBMCs. This chain links TRBV7-9 with TRBJ2-7; 10 bases agree with TRBD2. This clonotype originated in a human donor in good health. The CDR3 is CASSSSSGGSYEQYF. CDR3 in DNA: TGTGCCAGCAGCTCATCTAGCGGGGGCTCCTACGAGCAGTACTTC.